The text below deals with one TCR beta chain. Read coverage stops 3 residues before the CDR3 terminus; the germline J gene supplies the remainder. The CDR3 runs to 15 residues. Deletions cut 2 bases from V and 3 bases from J, with 14 bases between. Germline assignment: CDR1 MDHEN and CDR2 SYDVKM. HPV was found by MY09/MY11 PCR and dot-blot genotyping. The entry originates in a study of T cells in women clearing cervical HPV infection. Data came from immunoSEQ multiplex PCR; TCRdb stores just in-frame clones and leaves some out. The data show approximately 49,000 clones, and the top ten clones hold around 1.5%.

The sequence came from a woman aged 18-70 years with a cervical HPV16 infection that either progressed to CIN3+ or cleared (not recorded which). Input material: blood buffy coat. This chain joins TRBV28 and TRBJ2-7; D possibly corresponds to TRBD1 (8 bases). The CDR3 DNA, read in part, is TGTGCCAGCAGTTTAGAGACAGGGGAGGGCTACGAG. As protein: CASSLETGEGYE. The CDR3 reads in full as CASSLETGEGYEQYF.